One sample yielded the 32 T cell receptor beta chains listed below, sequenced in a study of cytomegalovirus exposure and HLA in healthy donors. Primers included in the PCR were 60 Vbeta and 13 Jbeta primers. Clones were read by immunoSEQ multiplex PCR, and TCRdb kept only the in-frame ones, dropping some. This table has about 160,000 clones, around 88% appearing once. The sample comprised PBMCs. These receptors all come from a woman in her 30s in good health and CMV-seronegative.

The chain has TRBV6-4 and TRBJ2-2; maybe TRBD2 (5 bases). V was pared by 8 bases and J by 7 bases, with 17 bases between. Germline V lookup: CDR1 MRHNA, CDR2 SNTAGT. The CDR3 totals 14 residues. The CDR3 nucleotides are TGTGCCAGCTCGGCCCGGGTAGAGGGCGGGGAGCTGTTTTTT. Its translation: CASSARVEGGELFF.

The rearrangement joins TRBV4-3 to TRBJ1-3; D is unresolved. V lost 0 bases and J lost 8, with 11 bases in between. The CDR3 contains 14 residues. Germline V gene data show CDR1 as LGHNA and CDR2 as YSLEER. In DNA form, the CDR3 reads TGCGCCAGCAGCCAAGACCGAGGGAGCGACACCATATATTTT. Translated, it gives CASSQDRGSDTIYF.

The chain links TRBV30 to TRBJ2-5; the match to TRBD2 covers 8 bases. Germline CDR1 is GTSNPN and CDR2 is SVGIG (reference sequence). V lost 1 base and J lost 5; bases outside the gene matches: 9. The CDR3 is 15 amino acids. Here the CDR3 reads CAWSDPASGWETQYF. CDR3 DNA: TGTGCCTGGAGTGATCCGGCTAGCGGGTGGGAGACCCAGTACTTC.

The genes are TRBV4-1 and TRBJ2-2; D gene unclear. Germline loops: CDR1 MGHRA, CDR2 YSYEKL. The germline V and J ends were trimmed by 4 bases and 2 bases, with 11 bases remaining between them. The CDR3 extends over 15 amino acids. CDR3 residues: CASSPPVPNTGELFF. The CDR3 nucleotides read TGCGCCAGCAGCCCCCCGGTCCCTAACACCGGGGAGCTGTTTTTT.

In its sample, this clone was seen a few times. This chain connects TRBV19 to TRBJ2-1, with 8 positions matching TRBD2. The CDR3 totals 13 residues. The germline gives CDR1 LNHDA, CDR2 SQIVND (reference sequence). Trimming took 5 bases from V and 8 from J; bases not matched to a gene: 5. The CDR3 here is CASSPGLVYEQFF. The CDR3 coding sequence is TGTGCCAGTAGTCCGGGACTAGTCTATGAGCAGTTCTTC.

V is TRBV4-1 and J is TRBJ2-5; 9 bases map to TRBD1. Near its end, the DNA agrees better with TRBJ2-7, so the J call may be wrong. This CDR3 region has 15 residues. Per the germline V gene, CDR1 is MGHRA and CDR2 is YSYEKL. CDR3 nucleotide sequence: TGCGCCAGCAGCCAGACCGGGACAGGGAGATACGAGCAGTACTTC. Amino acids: CASSQTGTGRYEQYF.

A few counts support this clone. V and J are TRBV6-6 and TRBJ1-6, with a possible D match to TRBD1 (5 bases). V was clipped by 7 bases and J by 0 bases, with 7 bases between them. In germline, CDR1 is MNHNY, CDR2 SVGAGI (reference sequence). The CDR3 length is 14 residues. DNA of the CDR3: TGTGCCAGCAACGGGGGCTCCTATAATTCACCCCTCCACTTT. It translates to CASNGGSYNSPLHF.

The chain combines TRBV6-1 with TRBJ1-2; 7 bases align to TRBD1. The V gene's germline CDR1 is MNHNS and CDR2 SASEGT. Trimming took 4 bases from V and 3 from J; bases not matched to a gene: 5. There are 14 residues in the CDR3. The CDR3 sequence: CASSGRGTDYGYTF. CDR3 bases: TGTGCCAGCAGTGGACGAGGGACAGACTATGGCTACACCTTC.

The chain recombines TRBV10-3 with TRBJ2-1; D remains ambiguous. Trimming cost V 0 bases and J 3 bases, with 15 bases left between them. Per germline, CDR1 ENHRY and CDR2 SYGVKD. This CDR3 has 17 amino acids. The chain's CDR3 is CAISESAEASIYNEQFF. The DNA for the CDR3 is TGTGCCATCAGTGAGTCTGCAGAGGCCAGCATCTACAATGAGCAGTTCTTC.

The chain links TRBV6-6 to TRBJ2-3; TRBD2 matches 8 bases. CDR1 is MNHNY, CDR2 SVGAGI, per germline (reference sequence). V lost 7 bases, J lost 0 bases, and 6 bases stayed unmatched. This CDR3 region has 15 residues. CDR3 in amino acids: CASTLAGPSTDTQYF. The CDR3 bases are TGTGCCAGCACCTTAGCGGGACCCAGCACAGATACGCAGTATTTT.

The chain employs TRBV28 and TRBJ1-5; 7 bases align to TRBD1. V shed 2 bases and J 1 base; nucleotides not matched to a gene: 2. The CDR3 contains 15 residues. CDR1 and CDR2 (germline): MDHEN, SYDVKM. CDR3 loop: CASSLVQGSNQPQHF. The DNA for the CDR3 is TGTGCCAGCAGTTTAGTACAGGGGAGCAATCAGCCCCAGCATTTT.

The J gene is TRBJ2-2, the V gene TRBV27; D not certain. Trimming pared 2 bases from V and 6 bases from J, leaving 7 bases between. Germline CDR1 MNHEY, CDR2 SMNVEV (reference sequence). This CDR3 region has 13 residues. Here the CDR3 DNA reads TGTGCCAGCAGTTTAAGGAGCGCCGGGGAGCTGTTTTTT. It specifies CASSLRSAGELFF.

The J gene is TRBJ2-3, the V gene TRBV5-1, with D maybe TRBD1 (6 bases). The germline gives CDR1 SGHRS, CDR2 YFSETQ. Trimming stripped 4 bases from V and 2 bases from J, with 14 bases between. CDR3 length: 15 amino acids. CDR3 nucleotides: TGCGCCAGCAGCACCTTGACAGGAAACACAGATACGCAGTATTTT. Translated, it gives CASSTLTGNTDTQYF.

CDR3 sequence (DNA): TGCGCCAGCAGCTCCTTACAGGGGAAGCCTAATGAAAAACTGTTTTTT. Protein sequence: CASSSLQGKPNEKLFF. The chain couples TRBV5-1 to TRBJ1-4; 7 bases agree with TRBD1. From germline, CDR1 is SGHRS and CDR2 YFSETQ. Germline trimming cut 3 bases from V and 3 bases from J; bases unmatched to any gene: 8. CDR3 length equals 16 residues.

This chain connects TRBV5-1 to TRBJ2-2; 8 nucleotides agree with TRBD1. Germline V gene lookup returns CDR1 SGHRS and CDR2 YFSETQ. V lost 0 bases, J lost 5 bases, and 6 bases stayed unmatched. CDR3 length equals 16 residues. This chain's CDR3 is CASSLVSGGRTGELFF. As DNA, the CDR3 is TGCGCCAGCAGCTTGGTGTCAGGGGGCAGGACCGGGGAGCTGTTTTTT. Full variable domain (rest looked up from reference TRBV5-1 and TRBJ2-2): KAGVTQTPRYLIKTRGQQVTLSCSPISGHRSVSWYQQTPGQGLQFLFEYFSETQRNKGNFPGRFSGRQFSNSRSEMNVSTLELGDSALYLCASSLVSGGRTGELFFGEGSRLTVL.

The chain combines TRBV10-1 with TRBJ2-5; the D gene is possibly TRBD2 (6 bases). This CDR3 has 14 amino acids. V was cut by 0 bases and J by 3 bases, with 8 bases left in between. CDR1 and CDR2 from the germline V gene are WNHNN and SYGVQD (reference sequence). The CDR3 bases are TGCGCCAGCAGTGAGTCGCGGAGGGAAGAGACCCAGTACTTC. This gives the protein CASSESRREETQYF.

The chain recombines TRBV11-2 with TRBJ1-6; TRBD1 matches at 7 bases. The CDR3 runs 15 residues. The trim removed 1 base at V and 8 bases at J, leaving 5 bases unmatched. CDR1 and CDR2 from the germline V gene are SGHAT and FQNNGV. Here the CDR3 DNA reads TGTGCCAGCAGCTTAGCTCGACAGGGTTATTCACCCCTCCACTTT. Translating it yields CASSLARQGYSPLHF.

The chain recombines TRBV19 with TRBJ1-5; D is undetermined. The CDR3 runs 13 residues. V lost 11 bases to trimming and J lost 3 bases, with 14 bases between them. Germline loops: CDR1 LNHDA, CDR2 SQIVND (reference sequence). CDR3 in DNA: TGTGCCTCCAGAACCACAGACAATCAGCCCCAGCATTTT. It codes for CASRTTDNQPQHF.

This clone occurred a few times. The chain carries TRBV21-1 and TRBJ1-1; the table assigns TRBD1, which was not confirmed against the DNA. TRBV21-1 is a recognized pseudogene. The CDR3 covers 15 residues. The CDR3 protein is CASSKSVGQNTEAFF. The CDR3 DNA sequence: TGTGCCAGCAGCAAATCGGTTGGACAGAACACTGAAGCTTTCTTT.

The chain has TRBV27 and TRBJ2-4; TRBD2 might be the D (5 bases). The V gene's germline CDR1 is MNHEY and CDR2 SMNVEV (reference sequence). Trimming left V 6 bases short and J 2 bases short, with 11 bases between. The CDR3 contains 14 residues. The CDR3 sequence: CASSVFGTKNIQYF. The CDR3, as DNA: TGTGCCAGCAGCGTATTCGGGACCAAAAACATTCAGTACTTC.

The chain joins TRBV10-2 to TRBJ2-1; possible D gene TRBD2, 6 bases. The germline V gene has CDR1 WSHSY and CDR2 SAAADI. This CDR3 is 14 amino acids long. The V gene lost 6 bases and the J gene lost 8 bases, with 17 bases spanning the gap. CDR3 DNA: TGCGCCAGCAGAAAGACTACCGGAGGGGATGAGCAGTTCTTC. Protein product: CASRKTTGGDEQFF.

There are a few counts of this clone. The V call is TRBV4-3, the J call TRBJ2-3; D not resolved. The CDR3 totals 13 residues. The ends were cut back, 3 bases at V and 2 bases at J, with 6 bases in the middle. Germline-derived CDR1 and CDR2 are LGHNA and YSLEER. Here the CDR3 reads CASSQADTDTQYF. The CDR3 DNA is TGCGCCAGCAGCCAGGCAGACACAGATACGCAGTATTTT.

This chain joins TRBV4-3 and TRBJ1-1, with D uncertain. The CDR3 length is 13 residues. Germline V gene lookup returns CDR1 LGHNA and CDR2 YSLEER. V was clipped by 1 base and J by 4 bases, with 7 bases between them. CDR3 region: CASSQGRATEAFF. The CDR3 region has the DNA TGCGCCAGCAGCCAAGGGAGGGCCACTGAAGCTTTCTTT.

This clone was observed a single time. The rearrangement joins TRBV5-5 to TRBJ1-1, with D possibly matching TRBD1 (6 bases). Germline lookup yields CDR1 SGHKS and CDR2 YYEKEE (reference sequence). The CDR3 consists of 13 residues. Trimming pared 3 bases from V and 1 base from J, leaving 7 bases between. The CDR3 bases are TGTGCCAGCAGCTGGGACACGAACACTGAAGCTTTCTTT. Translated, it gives CASSWDTNTEAFF.

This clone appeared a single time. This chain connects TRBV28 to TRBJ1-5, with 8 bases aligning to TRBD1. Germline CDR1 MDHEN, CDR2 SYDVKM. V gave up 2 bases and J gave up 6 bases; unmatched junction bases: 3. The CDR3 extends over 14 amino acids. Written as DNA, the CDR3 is TGTGCCAGCAGTTTAATCGGGACAGGTCAGCCCCAGCATTTT. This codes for CASSLIGTGQPQHF. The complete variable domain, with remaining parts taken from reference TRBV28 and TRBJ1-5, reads DVKVTQSSRYLVKRTGEKVFLECVQDMDHENMFWYRQDPGLGLRLIYFSYDVKMKEKGDIPEGYSVSREKKERFSLILESASTNQTSMYLCASSLIGTGQPQHFGDGTRLSIL.

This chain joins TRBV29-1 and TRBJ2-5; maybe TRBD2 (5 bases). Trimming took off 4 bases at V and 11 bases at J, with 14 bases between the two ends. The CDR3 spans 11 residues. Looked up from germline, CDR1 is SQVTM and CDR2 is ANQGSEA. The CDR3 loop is CSVAGVGEQYF. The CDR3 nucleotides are TGCAGCGTTGCCGGGGTGGGAGAGCAGTACTTC.

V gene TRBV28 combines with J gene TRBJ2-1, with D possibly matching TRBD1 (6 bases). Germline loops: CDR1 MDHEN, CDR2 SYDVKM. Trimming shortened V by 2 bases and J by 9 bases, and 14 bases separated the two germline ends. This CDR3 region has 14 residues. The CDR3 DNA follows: TGTGCCAGCAGTTTAGCCAGGGGTCTCATTGAGCAGTTCTTC. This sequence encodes CASSLARGLIEQFF.

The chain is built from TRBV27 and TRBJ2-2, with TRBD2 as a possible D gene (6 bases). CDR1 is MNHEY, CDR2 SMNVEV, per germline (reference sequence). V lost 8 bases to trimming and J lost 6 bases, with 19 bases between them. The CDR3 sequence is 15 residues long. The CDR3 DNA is TGTGCCAGCGGGCGGGGAGTGGGGTTCGCCGGGGAGCTGTTTTTT. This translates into CASGRGVGFAGELFF.

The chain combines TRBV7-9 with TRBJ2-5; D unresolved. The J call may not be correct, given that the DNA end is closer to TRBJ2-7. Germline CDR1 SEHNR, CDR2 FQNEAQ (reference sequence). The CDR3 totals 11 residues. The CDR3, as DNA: TGTGCCAGCAGCACCTCCTACGAGCAGTACTTC. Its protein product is CASSTSYEQYF.

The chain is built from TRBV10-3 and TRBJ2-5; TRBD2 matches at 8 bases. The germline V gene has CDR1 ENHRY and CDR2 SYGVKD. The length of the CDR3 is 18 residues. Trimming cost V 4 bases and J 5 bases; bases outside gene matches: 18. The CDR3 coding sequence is TGTGCCATCAGTGCTCAGCGGGAGAAATCCCTCCCGAGGGAGACCCAGTACTTC. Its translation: CAISAQREKSLPRETQYF.

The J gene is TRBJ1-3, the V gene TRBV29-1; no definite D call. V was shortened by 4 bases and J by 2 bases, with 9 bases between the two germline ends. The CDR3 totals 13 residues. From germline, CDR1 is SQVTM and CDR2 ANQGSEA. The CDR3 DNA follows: TGCAGCGTTGTGGTCCCGGCTGGAAACACCATATATTTT. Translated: CSVVVPAGNTIYF.

CDR3 nucleotide sequence: TGTGCCAGCAGCTGGGACAGTCCCCCCTACGAGCAGTACTTC. As protein: CASSWDSPPYEQYF. The V and J genes are TRBV7-9 and TRBJ2-7; 7 nucleotides line up with TRBD1. V was clipped by 4 bases and J by 2 bases; unmatched bases: 5. Germline assignment: CDR1 SEHNR and CDR2 FQNEAQ (reference sequence). The CDR3 has 14 amino acids.